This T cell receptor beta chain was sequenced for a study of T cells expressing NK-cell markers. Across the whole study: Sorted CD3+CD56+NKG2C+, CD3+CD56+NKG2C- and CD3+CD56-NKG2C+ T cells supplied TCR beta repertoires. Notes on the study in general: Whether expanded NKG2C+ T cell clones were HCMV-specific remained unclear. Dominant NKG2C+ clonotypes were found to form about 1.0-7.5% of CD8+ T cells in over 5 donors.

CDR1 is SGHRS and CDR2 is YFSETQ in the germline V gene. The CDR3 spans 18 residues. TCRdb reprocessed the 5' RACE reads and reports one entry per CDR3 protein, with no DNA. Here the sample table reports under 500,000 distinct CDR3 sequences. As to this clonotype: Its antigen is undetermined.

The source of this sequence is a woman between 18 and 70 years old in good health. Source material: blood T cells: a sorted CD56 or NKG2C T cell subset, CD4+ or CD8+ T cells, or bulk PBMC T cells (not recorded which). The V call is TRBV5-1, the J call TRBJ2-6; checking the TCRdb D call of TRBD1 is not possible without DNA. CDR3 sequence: CASSYKTGGAYGANVLTF.